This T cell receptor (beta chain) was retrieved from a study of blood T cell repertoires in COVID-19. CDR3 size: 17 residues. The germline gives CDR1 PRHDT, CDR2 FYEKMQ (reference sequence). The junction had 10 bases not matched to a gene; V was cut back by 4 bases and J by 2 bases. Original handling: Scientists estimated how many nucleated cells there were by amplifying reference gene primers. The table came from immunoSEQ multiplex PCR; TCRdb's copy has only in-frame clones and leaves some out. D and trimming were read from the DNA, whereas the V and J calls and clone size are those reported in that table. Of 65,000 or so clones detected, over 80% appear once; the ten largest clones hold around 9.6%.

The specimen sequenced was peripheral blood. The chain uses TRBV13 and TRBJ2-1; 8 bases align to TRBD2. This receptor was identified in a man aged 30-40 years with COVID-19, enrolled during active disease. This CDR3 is CASSSIMSGSPYNEQFF. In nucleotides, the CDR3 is TGTGCCAGCAGCTCGATCATGAGCGGGAGTCCCTACAATGAGCAGTTCTTC. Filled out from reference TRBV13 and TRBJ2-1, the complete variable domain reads AAGVIQSPRHLIKEKRETATLKCYPIPRHDTVYWYQQGPGQDPQFLISFYEKMQSDKGSIPDRFSAQQFSDYHSELNMSSLELGDSALYFCASSSIMSGSPYNEQFFGPGTRLTVL.